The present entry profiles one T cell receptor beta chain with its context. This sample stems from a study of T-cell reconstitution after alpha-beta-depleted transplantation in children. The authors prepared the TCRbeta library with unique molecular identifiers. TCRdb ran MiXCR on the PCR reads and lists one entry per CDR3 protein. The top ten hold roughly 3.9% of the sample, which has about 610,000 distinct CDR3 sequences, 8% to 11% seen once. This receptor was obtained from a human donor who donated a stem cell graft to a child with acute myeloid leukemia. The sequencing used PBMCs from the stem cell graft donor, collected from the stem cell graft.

The CDR3 DNA follows: TGTGCCAGCAGACCATCGTCGGCCGGGGAGCTGTTTTTT. This translates into CASRPSSAGELFF. The rearrangement joins TRBV6-2 or TRBV6-3 to TRBJ2-2; D not certain. The V gene's germline CDR1 is MNHEY and CDR2 SVGEGT. The germline V and J ends were trimmed by 6 bases and 6 bases, with 11 bases remaining between them. There are 13 residues in the CDR3.